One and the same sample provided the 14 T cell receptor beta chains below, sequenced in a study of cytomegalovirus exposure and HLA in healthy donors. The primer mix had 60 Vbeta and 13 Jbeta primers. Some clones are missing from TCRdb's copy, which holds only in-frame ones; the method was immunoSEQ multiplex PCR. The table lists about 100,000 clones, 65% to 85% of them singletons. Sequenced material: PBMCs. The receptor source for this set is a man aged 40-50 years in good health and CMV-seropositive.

CDR3 loop: CASSLVAGSDTQYF. DNA for the CDR3: TGTGCCAGCAGCCTAGTAGCCGGGTCAGATACGCAGTATTTT. This chain connects TRBV14 to TRBJ2-3; D unresolved. The CDR3 sequence is 14 residues long. Germline CDR1 SGHDN, CDR2 FVKESK. V shed 4 bases and J shed 4 bases, with 12 bases lying between them.

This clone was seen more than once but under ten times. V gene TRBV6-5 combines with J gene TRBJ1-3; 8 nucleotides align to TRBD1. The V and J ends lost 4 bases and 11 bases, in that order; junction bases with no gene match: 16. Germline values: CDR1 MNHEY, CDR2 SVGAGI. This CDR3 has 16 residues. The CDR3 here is CASSLTGAGAWAAIYF. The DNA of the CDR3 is TGTGCCAGCAGTTTGACAGGGGCTGGGGCGTGGGCCGCCATATATTTT.

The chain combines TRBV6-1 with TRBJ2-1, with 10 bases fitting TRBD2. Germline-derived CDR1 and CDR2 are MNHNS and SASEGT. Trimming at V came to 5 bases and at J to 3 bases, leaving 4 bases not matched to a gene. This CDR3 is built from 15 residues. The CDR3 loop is CASSPSGGLYNEQFF. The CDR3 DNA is TGTGCCAGCAGTCCTAGCGGGGGCCTCTACAATGAGCAGTTCTTC.

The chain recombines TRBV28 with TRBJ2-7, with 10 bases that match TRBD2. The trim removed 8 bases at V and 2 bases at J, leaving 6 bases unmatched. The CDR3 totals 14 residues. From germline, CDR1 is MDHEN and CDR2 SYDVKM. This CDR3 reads CASLSGRSPYEQYF. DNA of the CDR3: TGTGCCAGCCTTAGCGGGAGGAGTCCCTACGAGCAGTACTTC. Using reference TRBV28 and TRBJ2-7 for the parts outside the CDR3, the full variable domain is DVKVTQSSRYLVKRTGEKVFLECVQDMDHENMFWYRQDPGLGLRLIYFSYDVKMKEKGDIPEGYSVSREKKERFSLILESASTNQTSMYLCASLSGRSPYEQYFGPGTRLTVT.

The CDR3 DNA reads as TGTGCCAGCAGTGAAGCCTTGGGGCTAGGTGAAAAACTGTTTTTT. Translated: CASSEALGLGEKLFF. J is TRBJ1-4 and V is TRBV2, with TRBD1 as a possible D gene (5 bases). Germline CDR1 is SNHLY and CDR2 is FYNNEI. Trimming took 0 bases from V and 7 from J, leaving 12 bases between them. The CDR3 consists of 15 residues.

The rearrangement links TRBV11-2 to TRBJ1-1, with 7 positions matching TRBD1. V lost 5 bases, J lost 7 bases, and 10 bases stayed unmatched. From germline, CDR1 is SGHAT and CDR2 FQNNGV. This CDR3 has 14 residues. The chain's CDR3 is CASSHLWTGGEAFF. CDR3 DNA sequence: TGTGCCAGCAGCCATCTCTGGACAGGCGGTGAAGCTTTCTTT.

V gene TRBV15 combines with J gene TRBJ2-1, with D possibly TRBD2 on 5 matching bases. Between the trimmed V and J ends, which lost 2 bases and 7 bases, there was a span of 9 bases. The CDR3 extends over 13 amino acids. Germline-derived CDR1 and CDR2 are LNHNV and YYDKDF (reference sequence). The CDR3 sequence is CATSRSLANEQFF. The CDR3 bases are TGTGCCACCAGCAGATCTTTAGCGAATGAGCAGTTCTTC.

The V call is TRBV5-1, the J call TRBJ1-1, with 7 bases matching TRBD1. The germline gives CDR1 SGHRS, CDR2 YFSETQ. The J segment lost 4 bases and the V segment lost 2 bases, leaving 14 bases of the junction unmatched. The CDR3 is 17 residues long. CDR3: CASSFTTGNYKGTEAFF. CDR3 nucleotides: TGCGCCAGCAGCTTCACGACAGGGAACTACAAGGGCACTGAAGCTTTCTTT.

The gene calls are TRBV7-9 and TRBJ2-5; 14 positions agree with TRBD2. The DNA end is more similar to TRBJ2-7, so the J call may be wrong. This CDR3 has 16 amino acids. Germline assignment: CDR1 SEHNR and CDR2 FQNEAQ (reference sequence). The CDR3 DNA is TGTGCCAGCAGCACTGGACTAGCGGGAGGTTCGTACGAGCAGTACTTC. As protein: CASSTGLAGGSYEQYF.

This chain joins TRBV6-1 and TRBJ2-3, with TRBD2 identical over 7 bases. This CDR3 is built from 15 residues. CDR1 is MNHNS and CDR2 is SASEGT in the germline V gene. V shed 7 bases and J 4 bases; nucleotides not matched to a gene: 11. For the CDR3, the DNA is TGTGCCAGCAACCCGCGAGGGAGGGGAGCAGATACGCAGTATTTT. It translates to CASNPRGRGADTQYF.

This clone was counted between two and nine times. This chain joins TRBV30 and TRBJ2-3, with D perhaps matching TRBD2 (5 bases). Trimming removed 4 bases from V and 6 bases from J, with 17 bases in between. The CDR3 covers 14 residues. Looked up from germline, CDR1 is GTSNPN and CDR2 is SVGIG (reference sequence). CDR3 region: CAWKAGRGIDTQYF. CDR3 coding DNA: TGTGCCTGGAAGGCCGGCAGAGGGATTGATACGCAGTATTTT.

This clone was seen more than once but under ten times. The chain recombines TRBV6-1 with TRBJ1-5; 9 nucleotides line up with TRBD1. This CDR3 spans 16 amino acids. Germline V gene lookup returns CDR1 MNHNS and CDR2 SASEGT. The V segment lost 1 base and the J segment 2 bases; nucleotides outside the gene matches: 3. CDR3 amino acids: CASSEVTGGGNQPQHF. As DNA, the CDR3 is TGTGCCAGCAGTGAAGTGACAGGGGGAGGCAATCAGCCCCAGCATTTT.

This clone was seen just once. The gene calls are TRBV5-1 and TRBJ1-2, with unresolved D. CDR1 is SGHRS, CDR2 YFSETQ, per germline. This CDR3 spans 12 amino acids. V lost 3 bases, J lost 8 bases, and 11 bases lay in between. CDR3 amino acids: CASSSTSGGYTF. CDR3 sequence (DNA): TGCGCCAGCAGCTCTACTAGTGGAGGCTACACCTTC.

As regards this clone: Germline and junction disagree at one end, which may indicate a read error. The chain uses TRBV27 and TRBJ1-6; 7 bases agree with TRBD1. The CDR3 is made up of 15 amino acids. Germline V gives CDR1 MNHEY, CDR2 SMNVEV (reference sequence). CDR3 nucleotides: TGTGCCAGCAGTTTATCACAGGGACAGAATTCACCCCTCCCCTTT. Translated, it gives CASSLSQGQNSPLPF.